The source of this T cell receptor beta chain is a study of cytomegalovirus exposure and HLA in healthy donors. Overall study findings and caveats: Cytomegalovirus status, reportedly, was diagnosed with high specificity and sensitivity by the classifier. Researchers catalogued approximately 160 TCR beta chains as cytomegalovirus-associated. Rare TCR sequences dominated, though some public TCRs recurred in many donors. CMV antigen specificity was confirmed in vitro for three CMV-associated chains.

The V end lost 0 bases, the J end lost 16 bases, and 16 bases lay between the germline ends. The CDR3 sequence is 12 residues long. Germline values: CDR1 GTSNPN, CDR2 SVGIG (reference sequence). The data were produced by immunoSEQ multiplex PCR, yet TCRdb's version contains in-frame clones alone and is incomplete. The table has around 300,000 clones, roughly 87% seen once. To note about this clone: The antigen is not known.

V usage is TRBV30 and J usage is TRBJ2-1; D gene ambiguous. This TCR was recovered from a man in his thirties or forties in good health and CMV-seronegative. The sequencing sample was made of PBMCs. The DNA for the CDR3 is TGTGCCTGGAGTGTCATGGCGTGGGTTAGCTTCTTC. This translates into CAWSVMAWVSFF.